This is a list of T cell receptor beta chains from one sample in a study of T-cell reconstitution after alpha-beta-depleted transplantation in children. TCRdb redid the calling of the PCR reads with MiXCR, one entry per CDR3 protein. The table has a few hundred thousand distinct CDR3 sequences, around 10% seen once; the top ten hold approximately 2.3%. The specimen comprised PBMCs from the stem cell graft donor, sampled from the stem cell graft. These receptors were taken from a human donor who donated a stem cell graft to a child with acute lymphoblastic leukemia. The CDR3 runs from the conserved cysteine through the conserved F or W. D genes are given only for firm matches. Some rows mark clone size as missing; the rest say once, few, many or name a class of expanded clone.

cdr3_aa: CASSRGTDSGTGTGELFF
cdr3_nt: TGCGCCAGCTCCCGCGGGACAGATAGCGGGACGGGGACCGGGGAGCTGTTTTTT
j_call: TRBJ2-2
d_call: -
clone_size: many
v_call: TRBV5-1

cdr3_aa: CASSLSRGLGYEQYF
cdr3_nt: TGTGCCAGCAGTTTAAGTCGGGGTCTCGGCTACGAGCAGTACTTC
j_call: TRBJ2-7
d_call: -
clone_size: -
v_call: TRBV27

cdr3_aa: CSARAQGTEAFF
cdr3_nt: TGCAGTGCTAGGGCCCAGGGCACTGAAGCTTTCTTT
j_call: TRBJ1-1
d_call: -
clone_size: few
v_call: TRBV20-1

cdr3_aa: CASGLPAFF
cdr3_nt: TGTGCCAGCGGGCTTCCGGCTTTCTTT
j_call: TRBJ1-1
d_call: -
clone_size: many
v_call: TRBV9

cdr3_aa: CASSLDNVGVLATNEKLFF
cdr3_nt: TGTGCCAGCAGCTTAGATAACGTAGGGGTTCTAGCCACTAATGAAAAACTGTTTTTT
j_call: TRBJ1-4
d_call: -
clone_size: few
v_call: TRBV11-1

cdr3_aa: CSVLEQGTNEQFF
cdr3_nt: TGCAGCGTTTTAGAACAGGGTACGAATGAGCAGTTCTTC
j_call: TRBJ2-1
d_call: -
clone_size: -
v_call: TRBV29-1

cdr3_aa: CSTTSGTEQYF
cdr3_nt: TGCAGCACCACTAGCGGGACCGAGCAGTACTTC
j_call: TRBJ2-7
d_call: TRBD2
clone_size: -
v_call: TRBV29-1

cdr3_aa: CASSYTLAYYEQYF
cdr3_nt: TGTGCCAGCAGTTACACCCTAGCGTACTACGAGCAGTACTTC
j_call: TRBJ2-7
d_call: -
clone_size: many
v_call: TRBV6-2/TRBV6-3

cdr3_aa: CASSSPGQANTYEQYF
cdr3_nt: TGTGCCAGCAGTTCACCGGGACAGGCTAATACCTACGAGCAGTACTTC
j_call: TRBJ2-7
d_call: TRBD1
clone_size: many
v_call: TRBV6-5

cdr3_aa: CASSGGPWEDYGYTF
cdr3_nt: TGTGCCAGCAGTGGGGGACCTTGGGAGGACTATGGCTACACCTTC
j_call: TRBJ1-2
d_call: -
clone_size: -
v_call: TRBV2

cdr3_aa: CASSRSPGLAVNEQFF
cdr3_nt: TGCGCCAGCAGCCGTTCCCCGGGACTAGCTGTCAATGAGCAGTTCTTC
j_call: TRBJ2-1
d_call: TRBD2
clone_size: -
v_call: TRBV5-1

cdr3_aa: CASNFLQGAEQFF
cdr3_nt: TGTGCCAGCAACTTTTTACAGGGGGCTGAGCAGTTCTTC
j_call: TRBJ2-1
d_call: TRBD1
clone_size: -
v_call: TRBV7-8

cdr3_aa: CASSSAGVGETQYF
cdr3_nt: TGTGCCAGTAGCTCCGCAGGGGTCGGAGAGACCCAGTACTTC
j_call: TRBJ2-5
d_call: -
clone_size: -
v_call: TRBV19

cdr3_aa: CAWTVTGEGELFF
cdr3_nt: TGTGCCTGGACCGTTACAGGGGAGGGGGAGCTGTTTTTT
j_call: TRBJ2-2
d_call: TRBD1
clone_size: few
v_call: TRBV30

cdr3_aa: CASSSGILNTGELFF
cdr3_nt: TGTGCCAGCAGTTCAGGGATTCTGAACACCGGGGAGCTGTTTTTT
j_call: TRBJ2-2
d_call: -
clone_size: -
v_call: TRBV27

cdr3_aa: CASSLLGQAITEAFF
cdr3_nt: TGTGCCAGCAGCTTATTGGGTCAGGCAATCACTGAAGCTTTCTTT
j_call: TRBJ1-1
d_call: -
clone_size: many
v_call: TRBV7-9

cdr3_aa: CSAARQGETQYF
cdr3_nt: TGCAGTGCTGCCCGACAGGGGGAGACCCAGTACTTC
j_call: TRBJ2-5
d_call: TRBD1
clone_size: few
v_call: TRBV20-1

cdr3_aa: CASSLGGDGSTDTQYF
cdr3_nt: TGTGCCAGCAGCTTAGGGGGGGACGGCAGCACAGATACGCAGTATTTT
j_call: TRBJ2-3
d_call: -
clone_size: many
v_call: TRBV7-9

cdr3_aa: CASSASSREGRDEQFF
cdr3_nt: TGTGCCAGCAGTGCCTCTTCGCGGGAGGGCCGTGATGAGCAGTTCTTC
j_call: TRBJ2-1
d_call: TRBD2
clone_size: few
v_call: TRBV28

cdr3_aa: CASSLRTGVEAFF
cdr3_nt: TGCGCCAGCAGCTTGAGGACAGGGGTTGAAGCTTTCTTT
j_call: TRBJ1-1
d_call: TRBD1
clone_size: many
v_call: TRBV5-1

cdr3_aa: CASSWDIRAGELFF
cdr3_nt: TGTGCCAGCAGCTGGGACATCCGGGCCGGGGAGCTGTTTTTT
j_call: TRBJ2-2
d_call: -
clone_size: -
v_call: TRBV7-6

cdr3_aa: CASSLVFGGEQYF
cdr3_nt: TGTGCCAGCAGCTTGGTGTTTGGGGGCGAGCAGTACTTC
j_call: TRBJ2-7
d_call: -
clone_size: -
v_call: TRBV5-5

cdr3_aa: CASSPRGGANGSPLHF
cdr3_nt: TGTGCCAGCAGCCCCCGTGGGGGGGCGAATGGTTCACCCCTCCACTTT
j_call: TRBJ1-6
d_call: -
clone_size: -
v_call: TRBV7-2

cdr3_aa: CSATLAGLDYNEQFF
cdr3_nt: TGCAGTGCCACCCTAGCGGGCCTGGACTACAATGAGCAGTTCTTC
j_call: TRBJ2-1
d_call: TRBD2
clone_size: many
v_call: TRBV20-1